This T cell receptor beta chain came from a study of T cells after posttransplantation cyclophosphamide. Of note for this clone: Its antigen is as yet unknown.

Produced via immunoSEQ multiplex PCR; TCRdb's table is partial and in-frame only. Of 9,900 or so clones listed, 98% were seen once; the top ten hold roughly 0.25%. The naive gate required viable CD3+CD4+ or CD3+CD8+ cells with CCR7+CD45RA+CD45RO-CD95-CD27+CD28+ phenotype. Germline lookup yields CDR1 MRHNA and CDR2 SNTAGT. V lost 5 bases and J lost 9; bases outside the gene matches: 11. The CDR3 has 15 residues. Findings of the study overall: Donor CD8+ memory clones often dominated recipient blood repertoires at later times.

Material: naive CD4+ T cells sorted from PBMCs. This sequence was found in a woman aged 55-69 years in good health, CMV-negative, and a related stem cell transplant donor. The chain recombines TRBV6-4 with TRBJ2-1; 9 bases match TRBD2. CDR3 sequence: CASSPEAGGSIEQFF. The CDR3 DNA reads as TGTGCCAGCAGTCCCGAAGCGGGAGGCTCCATTGAGCAGTTCTTC.